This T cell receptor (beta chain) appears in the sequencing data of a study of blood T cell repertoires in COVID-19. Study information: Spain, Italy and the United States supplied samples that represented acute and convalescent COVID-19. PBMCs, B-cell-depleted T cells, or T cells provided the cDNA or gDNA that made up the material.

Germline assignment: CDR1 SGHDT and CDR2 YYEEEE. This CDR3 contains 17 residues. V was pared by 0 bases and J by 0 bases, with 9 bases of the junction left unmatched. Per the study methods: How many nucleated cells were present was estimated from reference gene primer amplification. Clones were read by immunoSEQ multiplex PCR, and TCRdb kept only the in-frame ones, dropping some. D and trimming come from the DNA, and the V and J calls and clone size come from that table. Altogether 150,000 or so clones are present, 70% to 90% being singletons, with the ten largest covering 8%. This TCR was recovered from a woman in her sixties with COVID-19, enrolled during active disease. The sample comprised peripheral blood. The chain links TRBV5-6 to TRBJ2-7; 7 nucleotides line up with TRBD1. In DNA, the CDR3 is TGTGCCAGCAGCTTGGTACAGGGGCTAGGGAGCTCCTACGAGCAGTACTTC. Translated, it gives CASSLVQGLGSSYEQYF.